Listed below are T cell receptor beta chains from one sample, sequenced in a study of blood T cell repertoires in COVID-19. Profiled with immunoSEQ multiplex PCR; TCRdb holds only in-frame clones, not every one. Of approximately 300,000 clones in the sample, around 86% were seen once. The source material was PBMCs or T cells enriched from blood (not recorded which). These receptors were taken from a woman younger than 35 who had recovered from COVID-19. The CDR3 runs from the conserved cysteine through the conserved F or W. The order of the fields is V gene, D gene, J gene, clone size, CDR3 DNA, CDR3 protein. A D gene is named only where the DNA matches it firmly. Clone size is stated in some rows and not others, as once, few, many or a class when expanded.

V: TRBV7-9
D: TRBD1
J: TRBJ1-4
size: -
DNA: TGTGCCAGCAGCCCGGGACAGGGAGGCGAAAAACTGTTTTTT
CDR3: CASSPGQGGEKLFF

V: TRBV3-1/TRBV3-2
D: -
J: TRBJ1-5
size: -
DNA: TGTGCCAGCAGCCAAGTTTCAGGGAGCAATCAGCCCCAGCATTTT
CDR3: CASSQVSGSNQPQHF

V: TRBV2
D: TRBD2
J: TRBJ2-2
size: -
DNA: TGTGCCAGCGGTGGGACTAGCGGGGGAACCGGGGAGCTGTTTTTT
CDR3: CASGGTSGGTGELFF

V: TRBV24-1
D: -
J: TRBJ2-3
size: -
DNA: TGTGCCACCAGTGATTTGGAGACAGATACGCAGTATTTT
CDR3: CATSDLETDTQYF

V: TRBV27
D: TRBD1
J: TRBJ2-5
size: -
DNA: TGTGCCAGCAGTACACACGGGACAGTTTTTTCAGAGACCCAGTACTTC
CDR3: CASSTHGTVFSETQYF

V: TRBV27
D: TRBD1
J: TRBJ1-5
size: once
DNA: TGTGCCAGCAGTGCCTATACAGGGGGCCTCAATCAGCCCCAGCATTTT
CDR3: CASSAYTGGLNQPQHF

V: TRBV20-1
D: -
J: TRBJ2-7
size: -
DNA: TGCAGTGCTAGTTCGACAGCCCTGGGCGAGCAGTACTTC
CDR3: CSASSTALGEQYF

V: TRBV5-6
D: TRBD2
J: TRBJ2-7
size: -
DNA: TGTGCCAGCAGCTTGGGACTAGCGGCTCGTTTCGTGTACTTC
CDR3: CASSLGLAARFVYF

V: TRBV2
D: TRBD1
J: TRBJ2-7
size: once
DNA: TGTGCCAGCAAGGCCGGGACAGGGGGCTACGAGCAGTACTTC
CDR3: CASKAGTGGYEQYF

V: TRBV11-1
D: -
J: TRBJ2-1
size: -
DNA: TGTGCCAGCAGCCTGAAGAGACGGGGCTCCTACAATGAGCAGTTCTTC
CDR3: CASSLKRRGSYNEQFF

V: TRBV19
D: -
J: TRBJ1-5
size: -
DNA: TGTGCCAGTAGTCTCGGAGTTAATAGCAATCAGCCCCAGCATTTT
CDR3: CASSLGVNSNQPQHF

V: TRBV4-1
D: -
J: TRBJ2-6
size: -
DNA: TGCGCCAGCAGCCAAGAGGCGGCCGCGGGGGCCAACGTCCTGACTTTC
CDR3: CASSQEAAAGANVLTF

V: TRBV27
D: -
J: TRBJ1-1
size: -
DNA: TGTGCCAGCAGTTTTTTTGGGGCGACTCACACTGAAGCTTTCTTT
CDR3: CASSFFGATHTEAFF

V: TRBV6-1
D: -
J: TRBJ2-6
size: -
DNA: TGTGCCAGCAGTGTGGGCCAGGGGCCTGGGGCCAACGTCCTGACTTTC
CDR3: CASSVGQGPGANVLTF

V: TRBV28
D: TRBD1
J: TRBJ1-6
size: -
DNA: TGTGCCAGCAGTTTATTCCGGGACAGCAATTCACCCCTCCACTTT
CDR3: CASSLFRDSNSPLHF

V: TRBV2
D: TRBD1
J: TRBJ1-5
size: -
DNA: TGTGCCAGCAGTACTAGACAGGGTGGTCAGCCCCAGCATTTT
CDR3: CASSTRQGGQPQHF

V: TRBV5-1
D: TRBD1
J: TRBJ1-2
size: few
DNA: TGCGCCAGCAGCACGGGACAGGCGGACTATGGCTACACCTTC
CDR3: CASSTGQADYGYTF

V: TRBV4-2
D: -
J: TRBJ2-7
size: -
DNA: TGTGCCAGCAGCCAAGCACCGAGCTACGAGCAGTACTTC
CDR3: CASSQAPSYEQYF

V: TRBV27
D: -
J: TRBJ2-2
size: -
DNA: TGTGCCAGCACCCAAAAGGGGCAAGACACCGGGGAGCTGTTTTTT
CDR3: CASTQKGQDTGELFF

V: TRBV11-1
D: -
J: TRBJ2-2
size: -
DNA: TGTGCCAGCAGCTTTTATGTGGGGGCGGACACCGGGGAGCTGTTTTTT
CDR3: CASSFYVGADTGELFF

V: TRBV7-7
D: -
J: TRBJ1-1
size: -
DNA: TGTGCTAGCAGTCATTCTTACAGGGATAACACTGAAGCTTTCTTT
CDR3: CASSHSYRDNTEAFF

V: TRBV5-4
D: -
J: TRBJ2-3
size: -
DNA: TGTGCCAGCAGCTTGGGCCGGGCAGATACGCAGTATTTT
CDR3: CASSLGRADTQYF

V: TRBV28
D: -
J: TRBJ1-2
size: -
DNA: TGTGCCAGCAGTCGACCCGACAGTACCTCTAACTATGGCTACACCTTC
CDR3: CASSRPDSTSNYGYTF

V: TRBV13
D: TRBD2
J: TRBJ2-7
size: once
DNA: TGTGCCAGCAGATACACATTAGCGGGGAGCTCCTACGAGCAGTACTTC
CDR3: CASRYTLAGSSYEQYF

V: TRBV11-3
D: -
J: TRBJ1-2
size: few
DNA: TGTGCCAGCAGCTTAGATCAGTGGGGAGGCGGCTACACCTTC
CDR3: CASSLDQWGGGYTF

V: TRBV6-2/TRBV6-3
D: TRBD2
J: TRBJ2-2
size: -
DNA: TGTGCCAGCAGTTACTCGACTAGCGGGAACACCGGGGAGCTGTTTTTT
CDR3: CASSYSTSGNTGELFF

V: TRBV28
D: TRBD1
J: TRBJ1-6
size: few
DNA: TGTGCCAGCAGTCTAATAGGAGGGACAGTAAATTCACCCCTCCACTTT
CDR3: CASSLIGGTVNSPLHF